This TCR beta chain was identified during a study of shared clonotypes between healthy human individuals. Study context: Each donor's CD8 memory used one plate, CD8 naive two, each CD4 subset three.

Several immunoSEQ plates held equal portions of the genomic DNA taken from each subset. In the authors' workflow: ImmunoSEQ sequences covered only the junction and lacked quality scores; filtering therefore differed. Here immunoSEQ multiplex PCR was the method, and the copy in TCRdb shows in-frame clones only, minus some. That table is the source of V, J and clone size, and D and trimming were worked out from the DNA. The sample carries under 2,500,000 clones, approximately 96% recorded once. This clone was seen a single time. Its cognate antigen is unknown. Other DNA sequences of this sample code for an identical CDR3. Findings and limits, study-wide: The diversity represented, both genetic and in exposure history, was limited by few donors.

This TCR came from a man between 18 and 29 years old in good health. The specimen was naive CD4+ T cells sorted from blood. Subset denoted: CD45RA+ positively selected.

The CDR3 DNA reads TGTGCCAGCAGCCGCAGGGCAGATACGCAGTATTTT. Protein sequence: CASSRRADTQYF. V usage is TRBV7-2 and J usage is TRBJ2-3; weak D call: TRBD1 (5 bases). The CDR3 runs to 12 residues. The germline V gene encodes CDR1 SGHTA and CDR2 FQGNSA. The germline V and J ends were trimmed by 5 bases and 4 bases, with 7 bases remaining between them.